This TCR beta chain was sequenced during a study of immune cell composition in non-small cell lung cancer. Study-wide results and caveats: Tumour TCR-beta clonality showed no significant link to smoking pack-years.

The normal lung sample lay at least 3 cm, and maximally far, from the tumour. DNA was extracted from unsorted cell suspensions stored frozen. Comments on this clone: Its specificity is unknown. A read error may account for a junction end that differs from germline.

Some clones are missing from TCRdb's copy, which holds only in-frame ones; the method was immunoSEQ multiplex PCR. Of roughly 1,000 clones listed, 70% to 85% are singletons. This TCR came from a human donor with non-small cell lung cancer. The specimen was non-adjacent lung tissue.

This CDR3 reads CASSEAARQGSPDF. The CDR3 region has the DNA TGTGCCAGCAGTGAAGCGGCCCGACAGGGTTCCCCTGACTTC. The chain is built from TRBV6-1 and TRBJ2-5; 7 bases match TRBD1. Looked up from germline, CDR1 is MNHNS and CDR2 is SASEGT. The CDR3 sequence is 14 residues long.